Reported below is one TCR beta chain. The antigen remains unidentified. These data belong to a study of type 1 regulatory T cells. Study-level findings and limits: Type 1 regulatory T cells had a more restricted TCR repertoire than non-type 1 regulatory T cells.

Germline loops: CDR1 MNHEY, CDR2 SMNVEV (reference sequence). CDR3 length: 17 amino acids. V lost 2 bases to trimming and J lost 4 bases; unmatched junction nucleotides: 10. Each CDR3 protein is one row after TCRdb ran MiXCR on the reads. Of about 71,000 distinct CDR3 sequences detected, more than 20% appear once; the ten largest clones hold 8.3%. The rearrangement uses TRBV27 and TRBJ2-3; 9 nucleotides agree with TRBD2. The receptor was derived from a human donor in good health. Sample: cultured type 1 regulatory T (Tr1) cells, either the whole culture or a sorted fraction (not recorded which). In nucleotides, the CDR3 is TGTGCCAGCAGTTTAAGGGTTGCGGGAGGGCCGGCAGATACGCAGTATTTT. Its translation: CASSLRVAGGPADTQYF.